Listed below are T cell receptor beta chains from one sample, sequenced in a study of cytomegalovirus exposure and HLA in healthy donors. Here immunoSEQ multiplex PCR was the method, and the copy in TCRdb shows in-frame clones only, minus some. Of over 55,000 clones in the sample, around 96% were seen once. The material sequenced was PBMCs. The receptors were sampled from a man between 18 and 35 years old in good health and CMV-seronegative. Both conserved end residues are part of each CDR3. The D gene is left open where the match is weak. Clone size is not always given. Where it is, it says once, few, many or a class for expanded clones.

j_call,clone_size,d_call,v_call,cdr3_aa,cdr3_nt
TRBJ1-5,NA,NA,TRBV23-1,CAIKQGEDNQPQHF,TGCGCCATAAAACAGGGCGAGGACAATCAGCCCCAGCATTTT
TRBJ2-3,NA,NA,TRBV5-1,CASSLSGTSTDTQYF,TGCGCCAGCAGCTTGTCCGGGACAAGCACAGATACGCAGTATTTT
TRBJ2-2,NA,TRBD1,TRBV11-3,CASSRDRDTGELFF,TGTGCCAGTTCCCGGGACAGGGACACCGGGGAGCTGTTTTTT
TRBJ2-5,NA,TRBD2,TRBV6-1,CASSELAGGKETQYF,TGTGCCAGCAGTGAACTAGCGGGAGGGAAAGAGACCCAGTACTTC
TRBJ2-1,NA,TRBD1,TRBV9,CASSAGTASYNEQFF,TGTGCCAGCAGCGCGGGGACAGCCTCCTACAATGAGCAGTTCTTC
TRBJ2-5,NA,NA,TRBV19,CASSILGGQETQYF,TGTGCCAGTAGTATATTGGGGGGCCAAGAGACCCAGTACTTC
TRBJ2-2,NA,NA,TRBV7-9,CASSQGWAGELFF,TGTGCCAGCAGCCAGGGGTGGGCCGGGGAGCTGTTTTTT
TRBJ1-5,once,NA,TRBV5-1,CASSHLGGNQPQHF,TGCGCCAGCAGCCACTTGGGGGGGAATCAGCCCCAGCATTTT
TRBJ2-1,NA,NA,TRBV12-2,CASRLANRLDSDEQFF,TGTGCAAGTCGCTTAGCCAACCGACTAGATTCAGATGAGCAGTTCTTC
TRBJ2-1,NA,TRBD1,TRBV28,CASSSPTGLNEQFF,TGTGCCAGCAGCTCCCCGACAGGGCTCAATGAGCAGTTCTTC
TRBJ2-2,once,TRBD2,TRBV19,CASSMTPPLAGGTGELFF,TGTGCCAGTAGTATGACCCCCCCACTAGCGGGAGGGACCGGGGAGCTGTTTTTT
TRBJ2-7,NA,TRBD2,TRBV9,CASSPGTTSYEQYF,TGTGCCAGCAGCCCAGGGACTACTTCCTACGAGCAGTACTTC
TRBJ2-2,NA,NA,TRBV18,CASSPGRLNTGELFF,TGTGCCAGCTCACCGGGCAGATTGAACACCGGGGAGCTGTTTTTT
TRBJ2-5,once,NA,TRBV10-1,CASSDSGKQYF,TGCGCCAGCAGTGACTCGGGAAAGCAGTACTTC
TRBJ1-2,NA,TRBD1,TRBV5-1,CASSIAQGAHGYTF,TGCGCCAGCAGCATAGCCCAGGGGGCGCACGGCTACACCTTC
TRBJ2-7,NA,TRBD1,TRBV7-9,CASSLGTASYEQYF,TGTGCCAGCAGCCTGGGGACAGCGTCCTACGAGCAGTACTTC
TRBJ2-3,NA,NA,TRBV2,CASSELRVTDTQYF,TGTGCCAGCAGTGAATTGCGGGTCACAGATACGCAGTATTTT
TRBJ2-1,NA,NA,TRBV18,CASSMRVSYNEQFF,TGTGCCAGCTCGATGCGGGTCTCCTACAATGAGCAGTTCTTC
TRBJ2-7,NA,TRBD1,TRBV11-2,CASSLGVERTGREQYF,TGTGCCAGCAGCTTGGGCGTGGAGAGGACAGGGCGCGAGCAGTACTTC
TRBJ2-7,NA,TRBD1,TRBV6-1,CASSEWDRIYEQYF,TGTGCCAGCAGTGAGTGGGACAGGATATACGAGCAGTACTTC
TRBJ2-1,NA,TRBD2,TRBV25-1,CASAYGRSFNEQFF,TGTGCCAGCGCTTACGGGAGGTCTTTCAATGAGCAGTTCTTC
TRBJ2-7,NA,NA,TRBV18,CASSPSGQGSYEQYF,TGTGCCAGCTCACCTTCCGGGCAGGGGAGTTACGAGCAGTACTTC
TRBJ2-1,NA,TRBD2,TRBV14,CASSQTSGRAPYNEQFF,TGTGCCAGCAGCCAAACTAGCGGGAGGGCCCCGTACAATGAGCAGTTCTTC
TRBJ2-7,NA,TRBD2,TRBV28,CASSLSGRADEQYF,TGTGCCAGCAGCTTAAGCGGGAGGGCGGACGAGCAGTACTTC
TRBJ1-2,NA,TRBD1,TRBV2,CASNPGTGLYTF,TGTGCCAGCAATCCCGGGACAGGCCTCTACACCTTC
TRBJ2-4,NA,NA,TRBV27,CASSLSEGGPGYF,TGTGCCAGCAGTTTATCGGAGGGGGGGCCCGGGTACTTC
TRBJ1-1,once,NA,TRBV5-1,CASSSGTTLNTEAFF,TGCGCCAGCAGCTCCGGGACAACCTTGAACACTGAAGCTTTCTTT
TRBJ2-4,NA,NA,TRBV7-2,CASSPGLAKNIQYF,TGTGCCAGCAGCCCAGGATTAGCCAAAAACATTCAGTACTTC
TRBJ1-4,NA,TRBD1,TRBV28,CASSSGQKEKLFF,TGTGCCAGCAGTTCGGGACAGAAGGAAAAACTGTTTTTT
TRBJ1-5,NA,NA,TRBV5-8,CASSLWQGRAQPQHF,TGTGCCAGCAGCTTGTGGCAGGGTAGGGCTCAGCCCCAGCATTTT
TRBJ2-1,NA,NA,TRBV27,CASSASASYNEQFF,TGTGCCAGCAGTGCTAGCGCGTCCTACAATGAGCAGTTCTTC
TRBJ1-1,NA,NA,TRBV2,CAGQKGENTEAFF,TGTGCCGGCCAAAAGGGGGAGAACACTGAAGCTTTCTTT
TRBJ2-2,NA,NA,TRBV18,CASSPSLAGIGGELFF,TGTGCCAGCTCACCCTCCCTGGCAGGGATAGGCGGGGAGCTGTTTTTT
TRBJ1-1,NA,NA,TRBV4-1,CASSQKEGGDTEAFF,TGCGCCAGCAGCCAAAAGGAGGGGGGGGACACTGAAGCTTTCTTT
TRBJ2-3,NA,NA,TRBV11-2,CASSPRGLRKSTDTQYF,TGTGCCAGCAGCCCCCGGGGTTTGCGGAAGAGCACAGATACGCAGTATTTT
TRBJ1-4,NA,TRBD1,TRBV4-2,CASSSDRVRYVGKLFF,TGTGCCAGCAGTTCGGACAGGGTTCGGTATGTGGGAAAACTGTTTTTT